Listed below are T cell receptor beta chains from one sample, sequenced in a study of PD-1 blockade in classical Hodgkin lymphoma. Using immunoSEQ multiplex PCR, the repertoire was profiled, and TCRdb retains in-frame clones only, with some absent. The sample contains tens of thousands of clones, approximately 94% of which appear only once. Input material: peripheral blood mononuclear cells (PBMCs). The receptors were sampled from a human donor with classical Hodgkin lymphoma. Both conserved end residues are part of each CDR3. The order of the fields is clone size, D gene, J gene, V gene, CDR3 protein, CDR3 DNA. D genes are given only for firm matches. Clone size is stated in some rows and not others, as once, few, many or a class when expanded.

>.|TRBD1|TRBJ1-1|TRBV29-1
CSVAGTGETWGTEAFF
TGCAGCGTTGCCGGGACAGGGGAAACCTGGGGCACTGAAGCTTTCTTT
>.|TRBD2|TRBJ2-5|TRBV7-2
CASRTSGGTQETQYF
TGTGCCAGCAGGACTAGCGGGGGAACCCAAGAGACCCAGTACTTC
>.|.|TRBJ2-7|TRBV28
CASIGDRTNYEQYF
TGTGCCAGCATCGGGGACCGGACAAACTACGAGCAGTACTTC
>.|TRBD2|TRBJ2-7|TRBV6-6
CASSQGWGGTLEQYF
TGTGCCAGCAGCCAGGGCTGGGGGGGGACTCTCGAGCAGTACTTC
>.|.|TRBJ2-7|TRBV18
CASSPGAGTWEQYF
TGTGCCAGCTCACCAGGGGCAGGGACCTGGGAGCAGTACTTC
>.|.|TRBJ2-1|TRBV9
CASSVGRAEQFF
TGTGCCAGCAGCGTAGGGCGGGCTGAGCAGTTCTTC
>.|.|TRBJ1-1|TRBV29-1
CSVVRMSEAFF
TGCAGCGTTGTTAGAATGTCTGAAGCTTTCTTT
>.|TRBD1|TRBJ1-2|TRBV7-9
CASSPTTGSYGYTF
TGTGCCAGCAGCCCGACGACAGGGAGCTATGGCTACACCTTC
>once|.|TRBJ1-2|TRBV29-1
CSVAYTDRHYGYTF
TGCAGCGTTGCCTACACTGACAGGCACTATGGCTACACCTTC
>.|.|TRBJ1-1|TRBV27
CASSFTANTEAFF
TGTGCCAGCAGTTTTACGGCGAACACTGAAGCTTTCTTT
>once|.|TRBJ1-3|TRBV14
CASSHRTGNTIYF
TGTGCCAGCAGCCACAGAACCGGAAACACCATATATTTT
>few|.|TRBJ1-5|TRBV9
CASSARGGFSNQPQHF
TGTGCCAGCAGCGCCCGGGGGGGGTTTAGCAATCAGCCCCAGCATTTT
>.|TRBD2|TRBJ2-7|TRBV6-1
CASSEDPRTLGGVGEQYF
TGTGCCAGCAGTGAAGACCCAAGGACCTTGGGGGGGGTAGGTGAGCAGTACTTC
>.|.|TRBJ1-5|TRBV19
CASGRPGASNQPQHF
TGTGCCAGTGGGCGGCCCGGGGCCAGCAATCAGCCCCAGCATTTT
>.|.|TRBJ2-7|TRBV6-6
CASSPLRAWSSYEQYF
TGTGCCAGCAGCCCCCTGCGGGCGTGGAGCTCCTACGAGCAGTACTTC
>few|TRBD2|TRBJ2-1|TRBV27
CASSLAGGALDLSYNEQFF
TGTGCCAGCAGTTTAGCGGGGGGGGCGCTTGACCTTTCCTACAATGAGCAGTTCTTC
>.|.|TRBJ2-7|TRBV30
CAWSVVRGRTEQYF
TGTGCCTGGAGTGTAGTCCGGGGCAGAACCGAGCAGTACTTC
>.|TRBD1|TRBJ1-1|TRBV6-1
CASSRTGVTEAFF
TGTGCCAGCAGTCGAACAGGGGTGACTGAAGCTTTCTTT
>.|.|TRBJ1-1|TRBV6-5
CASSYRPYRTEAFF
TGTGCCAGCAGTTACCGCCCATACAGGACTGAAGCTTTCTTT
>.|.|TRBJ2-4|TRBV18
CASSPGGVDIQYF
TGTGCCAGCTCACCAGGGGGCGTGGACATTCAGTACTTC
>.|.|TRBJ2-7|TRBV4-1
CASSLGGGGENEQYF
TGCGCCAGCAGCCTTGGGGGAGGGGGTGAAAACGAGCAGTACTTC
>.|TRBD1|TRBJ2-7|TRBV28
CASHNDRGSYEQYF
TGTGCCAGCCATAACGACAGGGGGTCTTACGAGCAGTACTTC
>.|.|TRBJ1-6|TRBV25-1
CASSPPGAYSPLHF
TGTGCCAGCAGTCCACCCGGGGCTTATTCACCCCTCCACTTT
>.|TRBD1|TRBJ1-2|TRBV19
CASSYRDRGLGYTF
TGTGCCAGTAGTTACCGGGACAGGGGGCTTGGCTACACCTTC
>once|TRBD2|TRBJ2-3|TRBV6-1
CASGKTSGGTDTQYF
TGTGCCAGCGGTAAGACTAGCGGGGGCACAGATACGCAGTATTTT
>once|TRBD1|TRBJ2-6|TRBV29-1
CSVFDRGSGANVLTF
TGCAGCGTTTTCGACAGGGGCTCTGGGGCCAACGTCCTGACTTTC
>once|.|TRBJ1-2|TRBV15
CATSRDSGLYGYTF
TGTGCCACCAGCAGAGATTCGGGACTCTATGGCTACACCTTC
>once|.|TRBJ1-5|TRBV27
CASRPLAGSNQPQHF
TGTGCCAGCAGGCCTCTGGCAGGGAGCAATCAGCCCCAGCATTTT
>.|TRBD2|TRBJ2-7|TRBV28
CASSLRLAGGAPYEQYF
TGTGCCAGCAGTTTACGATTAGCGGGGGGTGCTCCCTACGAGCAGTACTTC
>.|TRBD2|TRBJ2-1|TRBV2
CASSDPSGGANNEQFF
TGTGCCAGCAGTGACCCGAGCGGGGGGGCCAACAATGAGCAGTTCTTC
>.|.|TRBJ2-2|TRBV28
CASSLLLVAGINTGELFF
TGTGCCAGCAGTTTATTACTGGTCGCAGGGATTAACACCGGGGAGCTGTTTTTT
>.|.|TRBJ2-7|TRBV15
CATSRERGTYEQYF
TGTGCCACCAGCAGAGAGAGGGGCACCTACGAGCAGTACTTC
>once|TRBD2|TRBJ2-2|TRBV7-6
CASSYSPGRGAGGELFF
TGTGCCAGCAGCTATAGCCCCGGGCGGGGGGCTGGCGGGGAGCTGTTTTTT
>.|.|TRBJ1-5|TRBV2
CASSQDRRNQPQHF
TGTGCCAGCAGCCAGGACAGACGCAATCAGCCCCAGCATTTT
>.|TRBD1|TRBJ2-7|TRBV4-3
CASSQDGPQIRGHEQYF
TGCGCCAGCAGCCAAGATGGTCCCCAAATCAGGGGGCACGAGCAGTACTTC
>.|.|TRBJ2-2|TRBV27
CASSPRTGNTGELFF
TGTGCCAGCAGTCCCAGGACGGGGAACACCGGGGAGCTGTTTTTT
>.|TRBD1|TRBJ1-2|TRBV30
CAWNPGQGSIDYGYTF
TGTGCCTGGAATCCGGGACAGGGATCGATTGACTATGGCTACACCTTC
>few|.|TRBJ1-1|TRBV5-1
CASGLGGANTEAFF
TGCGCCAGCGGCCTGGGAGGGGCGAACACTGAAGCTTTCTTT
>.|.|TRBJ2-1|TRBV19
CASTLTNGVDEQFF
TGTGCCAGTACTTTAACCAATGGGGTGGATGAGCAGTTCTTC
>once|TRBD1|TRBJ2-7|TRBV15
CATSGSNRGSDEQYF
TGTGCCACCAGCGGATCGAACAGGGGGAGTGACGAGCAGTACTTC
>.|.|TRBJ2-5|TRBV6-6
CASSYSGPQYF
TGTGCCAGCAGTTACTCCGGACCCCAGTACTTC
>.|.|TRBJ2-4|TRBV19
CASHTKGPEGKNIQYF
TGTGCCAGTCATACTAAAGGGCCGGAGGGCAAAAACATTCAGTACTTC
>.|.|TRBJ1-5|TRBV11-2
CASSLDGGSNQPQHF
TGTGCCAGCAGCTTAGACGGGGGTTCCAATCAGCCCCAGCATTTT
>.|.|TRBJ2-1|TRBV5-1
CASSLGPSGSGGEQFF
TGCGCCAGCAGCTTGGGACCGAGTGGGTCCGGGGGTGAGCAGTTCTTC
>once|.|TRBJ2-3|TRBV13
CASSLKQGYDTQYF
TGTGCCAGCAGCTTGAAACAGGGATACGATACGCAGTATTTT
>.|TRBD2|TRBJ2-4|TRBV7-9
CASSFWGSGGHKNIQYF
TGTGCCAGCAGCTTTTGGGGTAGCGGGGGGCACAAAAACATTCAGTACTTC
>.|.|TRBJ1-2|TRBV19
CASNDPRRTYNSGYTF
TGTGCCAGTAACGACCCGAGGAGGACGTATAACTCTGGCTACACCTTC
>.|TRBD1|TRBJ1-2|TRBV4-1
CASSQGGQGARTGGYTF
TGCGCCAGCAGCCAAGGAGGACAGGGGGCGAGGACTGGAGGCTACACCTTC
>.|TRBD1|TRBJ2-1|TRBV5-1
CASSLGGQVDNEQFF
TGCGCCAGCAGCTTGGGGGGACAGGTTGACAATGAGCAGTTCTTC
>.|TRBD2|TRBJ2-1|TRBV6-1
CASSGLGGGGAYNEQFF
TGTGCCAGCAGTGGTTTAGGCGGCGGGGGGGCCTACAATGAGCAGTTCTTC
>.|TRBD1|TRBJ1-2|TRBV11-2
CASSLGLLVQGDSYGYTF
TGTGCCAGCAGCTTAGGGCTCCTGGTGCAGGGGGATAGCTATGGCTACACCTTC
>once|.|TRBJ2-1|TRBV19
CASSPQGRLRGNEQFF
TGTGCCAGTAGTCCACAGGGACGGCTCCGGGGCAATGAGCAGTTCTTC
>.|TRBD2|TRBJ2-5|TRBV7-9
CASSLAGTGGYQETQYF
TGTGCCAGCAGCTTAGCTGGGACGGGGGGGTACCAAGAGACCCAGTACTTC